The TCR beta chain described here comes from a study of CXCR3-negative and CXCR3-positive naive CD8 T cells. The CDR3 is 13 residues long. The germline gives CDR1 MNHEY, CDR2 SMNVEV (reference sequence). Overall study findings and caveats: Cryopreserved PBMCs had partly decreased CXCR3 expression; fresh PBMCs were used in most assays. Against CXCR3-negative naive cells, CXCR3-positive naive cells showed more hydrophobic TRB CDR3s. Across naive subsets, surface CD5 expression was comparable, and TCR strength was inferred from properties of the TRB CDR3.

UMI-labeled TRB cDNA libraries were prepared by 5' RACE. TCRdb reprocessed the 5' RACE reads and reports one entry per CDR3 protein, with no DNA. The sample holds around 120,000 distinct CDR3 sequences. Every individual CD8+ T cell subset underwent sorting in triplicate at 300,000 to 350,000 cells apiece. As regards this clonotype: As yet, its antigen is unknown.

The chain uses TRBV27 and TRBJ1-1; the TRBD1 assignment by TCRdb is unverifiable without DNA. The sample taken for sequencing was naive CXCR3+ CD8+ T cells from blood. Subset noted: CD45RO-CCR7+CD27+CD95- naive CD8+ T cells expressing CXCR3 (TNR3+). The TCR originated in a human donor in good health. Some clones in this sample may be carry-over from other donors' samples. The CDR3 protein is CASSRDRGGEAFF.